This T cell receptor (beta chain) derives from a study of cytomegalovirus exposure and HLA in healthy donors. Study summary: Unique TCR beta sequences numbering approximately 100 million came from 150 million to 200 million T cells in an earlier analysis.

The CDR3 is made up of 13 amino acids. Germline V CDR1 and CDR2: SNHLY, FYNNEI. The V end was cut by 5 bases, the J end by 4 bases, with 11 bases between. PCR employed 60 Vbeta and 13 Jbeta primers. The repertoire was sequenced with immunoSEQ multiplex PCR; TCRdb's copy has only in-frame clones and lacks some. The data show 140,000 to 150,000 clones, roughly 87% seen once. Participants comprised healthy donors of bone marrow. The TCR sequence derives from a woman aged 40 to 50 in good health and CMV-seronegative. The rearrangement uses TRBV2 and TRBJ1-1, with TRBD1 as a possible D gene (5 bases). The specimen was PBMCs. The CDR3 is CASSTGGSTEAFF. The DNA for the CDR3 is TGTGCCAGCAGTACAGGCGGGAGCACTGAAGCTTTCTTT.